These 26 T cell receptor beta chains share one sample of origin, sequenced in a study of cytomegalovirus exposure and HLA in healthy donors (dated by TCRdb to the late 2010s). Library creation used the immunoSEQ multiplex PCR assay. The source is immuneACCESS, and TCRdb retained only in-frame sequences with V and J called. Part of the clones is not carried over; for the studies checked, unresolved V genes explain less than half of this, and the remainder is unexplained. The sample table holds about 79,000 clones, of which approximately 94% were seen once. About 3.8% of the sample is taken by the ten largest. Sequenced: PBMCs. All receptors derive from a woman in her twenties or thirties in good health and CMV-seronegative.

V is TRBV7-2 and J is TRBJ1-1; tentative D call: TRBD1 (5 bases). V was trimmed by 6 bases and J by 3 bases, leaving 14 bases between them. Per germline, CDR1 SGHTA and CDR2 FQGNSA. CDR3 length: 14 residues. The chain's CDR3 is CASRVVGGYTEAFF. In DNA, the CDR3 is TGTGCCAGCAGGGTCGTGGGGGGGTACACTGAAGCTTTCTTT. The whole variable domain, remainder taken from reference TRBV7-2 and TRBJ1-1, is GAGVSQSPSNKVTEKGKDVELRCDPISGHTALYWYRQSLGQGLEFLIYFQGNSAPDKSGLPSDRFSAERTGGSVSTLTIQRTQQEDSAVYLCASRVVGGYTEAFFGQGTRLTVV.

V and J are TRBV6-5 and TRBJ2-7, with TRBD2 as a possible D gene (5 bases). V was trimmed by 4 bases and J by 0 bases, leaving 16 bases between them. CDR3 length: 16 residues. CDR1 MNHEY and CDR2 SVGAGI come from the germline V gene. This CDR3 is CASSFATGGISYEQYF. The CDR3 DNA reads as TGTGCCAGCAGTTTTGCCACCGGAGGAATCTCCTACGAGCAGTACTTC.

The table lists this clone with a count of one. The V call is TRBV5-6, the J call TRBJ1-5; tentatively, D is TRBD1 (5 bases). Looked up from germline, CDR1 is SGHDT and CDR2 is YYEEEE. V lost 4 bases, J lost 6 bases, and 11 bases lay in between. The CDR3 totals 13 residues. CDR3 sequence: CASSLGGVQPQHF. DNA of the CDR3: TGTGCCAGCAGCCTCGGGGGGGTTCAGCCCCAGCATTTT.

The chain combines TRBV9 with TRBJ2-3; 8 bases fit TRBD2. CDR3 size: 16 residues. V lost 0 bases, J lost 3 bases, and 6 bases stayed unmatched. The germline V gene encodes CDR1 SGDLS and CDR2 YYNGEE. In nucleotides, the CDR3 is TGTGCCAGCAGCGTAGCGGGGGGGAGGAGGACAGATACGCAGTATTTT. Its translation: CASSVAGGRRTDTQYF.

J is TRBJ1-2 and V is TRBV19; TRBD1 matches 12 bases. With 10 bases clipped from V and 8 bases from J, the junction kept 17 bases outside the gene matches. The CDR3 totals 16 residues. Germline CDR1 is LNHDA and CDR2 is SQIVND (reference sequence). CDR3 DNA: TGTGCCACCGAACCGGGACAGGGGGCGGCTGGGTTGGGCTACACCTTC. Protein sequence: CATEPGQGAAGLGYTF.

J is TRBJ1-2 and V is TRBV11-2; maybe TRBD1 (5 bases). The V end lost 2 bases, the J end lost 2 bases, and 12 bases lay between the germline ends. Germline V CDR1 and CDR2: SGHAT, FQNNGV. The CDR3 loop spans 15 amino acids. In DNA, the CDR3 is TGTGCCAGCAGCTTAACTGGGGGGGTAAACTATGGCTACACCTTC. Protein sequence: CASSLTGGVNYGYTF.

This clone is a singleton in its sample. This sequence joins TRBV4-1 and TRBJ2-5, with 12 bases matching TRBD2. J gave up 5 bases and V 4 bases, and 8 bases lay outside the gene matches. CDR3 size: 16 residues. The germline V gene has CDR1 MGHRA and CDR2 YSYEKL. The CDR3 bases are TGCGCCAGCAGCCCAGAGATCCTAGCGGGGGGGGAGACCCAGTACTTC. Translating it yields CASSPEILAGGETQYF.

The rearrangement joins TRBV9 to TRBJ2-1, with D perhaps matching TRBD1 (5 bases). Trimming took 7 bases from V and 10 from J, leaving 21 bases between them. CDR1 SGDLS and CDR2 YYNGEE come from the germline V gene. This CDR3 has 14 amino acids. The CDR3 region has the DNA TGTGCCAGCGGAAAGGGGCTGGGTTCAGGAGAGCAGTTCTTC. It specifies CASGKGLGSGEQFF.

The rearrangement joins TRBV5-5 to TRBJ1-4, with 7 positions matching TRBD1. The germline CDR1 and CDR2 sequences are SGHKS and YYEKEE (reference sequence). V lost 4 bases, J lost 0 bases, and 6 bases stayed unmatched. The CDR3 length is 16 residues. The CDR3, as DNA: TGTGCCAGCAGCGCGGGGACAGTTGCAACTAATGAAAAACTGTTTTTT. Amino acid sequence: CASSAGTVATNEKLFF.

V is TRBV20-1 and J is TRBJ2-5, with D possibly matching TRBD2 (6 bases). The J call is in doubt because the DNA end fits TRBJ2-7 better. Per germline, CDR1 DFQATT and CDR2 SNEGSKA (reference sequence). CDR3 size: 11 residues. This CDR3 is CSARGTYEQYF. The CDR3 nucleotides are TGCAGTGCGCGGGGCACCTACGAGCAGTACTTC.

The V and J genes are TRBV6-5 and TRBJ1-1; TRBD1 matches at 8 bases. Trimming removed 5 bases from V and 4 bases from J; junction bases left unmatched: 9. The length of the CDR3 is 15 residues. Germline-derived CDR1 and CDR2 are MNHEY and SVGAGI. The CDR3 coding sequence is TGTGCCAGCAGTCCCCAGGGGGCAAGGAGCACTGAAGCTTTCTTT. This sequence encodes CASSPQGARSTEAFF.

V and J are TRBV11-2 and TRBJ1-1, with a weak D call TRBD1 (5 bases). Germline CDR1 reads SGHAT; CDR2 reads FQNNGV. The CDR3 is 15 amino acids. Trimming pared 5 bases from V and 6 bases from J, leaving 19 bases between. In nucleotides, the CDR3 is TGTGCCAGCAGCCCAAAGCCCCCAGGGCCCGCTGAAGCTTTCTTT. This translates into CASSPKPPGPAEAFF.

The chain carries TRBV6-4 and TRBJ2-2; D might be TRBD2 (6 bases). V was pared by 0 bases and J by 1 base, with 6 bases between. This CDR3 is built from 15 residues. Germline V CDR1 and CDR2: MRHNA, SNTAGT. CDR3 in DNA: TGTGCCAGCAGTGACTCTAGCGGGAACACCGGGGAGCTGTTTTTT. Amino acids: CASSDSSGNTGELFF.

The CDR3 bases are TGTGCCAGCAGTTCACAGAAAGTAGATGAAAAACTGTTTTTT. Protein: CASSSQKVDEKLFF. The gene calls are TRBV27 and TRBJ1-4; D unresolved. The germline V and J ends were trimmed by 4 bases and 6 bases, with 12 bases remaining between them. Germline values: CDR1 MNHEY, CDR2 SMNVEV (reference sequence). The CDR3 is 14 amino acids.

V and J are TRBV5-8 and TRBJ2-1, with D possibly being TRBD2 (5 bases). Between the trimmed V and J ends, which lost 4 bases and 0 bases, there was a span of 8 bases. The length of the CDR3 is 14 residues. Germline-derived CDR1 and CDR2 are SGHTS and YDEGEE. The CDR3 region is CASSQGLSYNEQFF. DNA of the CDR3: TGTGCCAGCAGCCAAGGACTCTCCTACAATGAGCAGTTCTTC.

The chain uses TRBV4-1 and TRBJ2-7, with 7 bases aligning to TRBD1. With 1 base clipped from V and 6 bases from J, the junction kept 9 bases outside the gene matches. CDR1 and CDR2 (germline): MGHRA, YSYEKL. The CDR3 totals 15 residues. The CDR3 DNA sequence: TGCGCCAGCAGCCAAGGGACAGGTCCCCCGGGCGAGCAGTACTTC. Translating gives CASSQGTGPPGEQYF.

The genes are TRBV5-1 and TRBJ2-5, with TRBD2 matching 10 bases. Looked up from germline, CDR1 is SGHRS and CDR2 is YFSETQ. Germline trimming cut 4 bases from V and 4 bases from J; bases unmatched to any gene: 1. This CDR3 is 13 amino acids long. The CDR3 DNA is TGCGCCAGCAGCCCTAGCGGGGGAGAGACCCAGTACTTC. Translation gives CASSPSGGETQYF.

The rearrangement links TRBV10-2 to TRBJ2-3; 7 nucleotides agree with TRBD1. Trimming cost V 3 bases and J 5 bases; bases outside gene matches: 11. Germline V gene data show CDR1 as WSHSY and CDR2 as SAAADI. There are 16 residues in the CDR3. The CDR3 here is CASSDLTGSRGDTQYF. DNA of the CDR3: TGCGCCAGCAGTGACCTGACAGGGTCCCGCGGAGATACGCAGTATTTT.

The V call is TRBV19, the J call TRBJ2-2; D may be TRBD2 (6 bases). V lost 5 bases to trimming and J lost 3 bases, with 7 bases between them. The V gene's germline CDR1 is LNHDA and CDR2 SQIVND (reference sequence). This CDR3 has 13 residues. Written as DNA, the CDR3 is TGTGCCAGTAGTGGGGACTACACCGGGGAGCTGTTTTTT. Residues: CASSGDYTGELFF. Full variable domain (missing parts from reference TRBV19 and TRBJ2-2): DGGITQSPKYLFRKEGQNVTLSCEQNLNHDAMYWYRQDPGQGLRLIYYSQIVNDFQKGDIAEGYSVSREKKESFPLTVTSAQKNPTAFYLCASSGDYTGELFFGEGSRLTVL.

In its sample, this clone was seen once. The rearrangement joins TRBV9 to TRBJ2-1; D is possibly TRBD1 (6 bases). CDR1 and CDR2 from the germline V gene are SGDLS and YYNGEE. The CDR3 spans 15 residues. The V and J ends lost 4 bases and 10 bases respectively, with 21 bases between them. The CDR3 here is CASSRQDLPLREQFF. The CDR3 DNA reads TGTGCCAGCAGCCGACAGGACCTCCCCCTTAGGGAGCAGTTCTTC. Full variable domain (missing parts from reference TRBV9 and TRBJ2-1): DSGVTQTPKHLITATGQRVTLRCSPRSGDLSVYWYQQSLDQGLQFLIQYYNGEERAKGNILERFSAQQFPDLHSELNLSSLELGDSALYFCASSRQDLPLREQFFGPGTRLTVL.

This clone appeared a single time. The chain is built from TRBV6-5 and TRBJ2-2, with 9 nucleotides matching TRBD1. This CDR3 spans 15 amino acids. V lost 6 bases to trimming and J lost 7 bases; unmatched junction nucleotides: 9. Looked up from germline, CDR1 is MNHEY and CDR2 is SVGAGI. Written as DNA, the CDR3 is TGTGCCAGCAGAACGGACAGGGGATATGGCGGGGAGCTGTTTTTT. It encodes CASRTDRGYGGELFF.

This chain joins TRBV5-5 and TRBJ2-3, with no clear D. CDR1 is SGHKS and CDR2 is YYEKEE in the germline V gene (reference sequence). With 0 bases removed from V and 3 bases from J, the gap between germline ends came to 8 bases. This CDR3 spans 14 amino acids. The CDR3 protein is CASSLDYVTDTQYF. As DNA, the CDR3 is TGTGCCAGCAGCTTGGACTACGTTACAGATACGCAGTATTTT.

The chain combines TRBV7-6 with TRBJ2-6, with a tentative D call TRBD2 (5 bases). CDR3 length: 17 amino acids. Germline V gene lookup returns CDR1 SGHVS and CDR2 FNYEAQ. With 5 bases removed from V and 1 base from J, the gap between germline ends came to 15 bases. In DNA, the CDR3 is TGTGCCAGCAGCCCTTCTGCAACGGGGTCTGGGGCCAACGTCCTGACTTTC. Translated: CASSPSATGSGANVLTF.

The chain couples TRBV19 to TRBJ2-7; 8 bases are shared with TRBD2. Losses at the gene ends were 8 bases for V and 7 bases for J; bases not matched to a gene: 10. Germline V gives CDR1 LNHDA, CDR2 SQIVND (reference sequence). This CDR3 is 13 amino acids long. The CDR3 loop reads CASGPGGLREQYF. The CDR3 DNA reads TGTGCCAGTGGGCCGGGGGGGCTGCGGGAGCAGTACTTC.

The CDR3 protein is CASSLVQGAAGNTIYF. CDR3 DNA sequence: TGTGCCAGCAGCTTAGTGCAGGGGGCAGCTGGAAACACCATATATTTT. This rearrangement joins TRBV7-8 to TRBJ1-3; 8 bases are shared with TRBD1. From germline, CDR1 is SGHVS and CDR2 FQNEAQ. V gave up 1 base and J gave up 2 bases; unmatched junction bases: 4. This CDR3 spans 16 amino acids.

The chain recombines TRBV19 with TRBJ1-1; 7 nucleotides line up with TRBD1. With V trimmed by 5 bases and J by 0 bases, 12 bases remained unmatched. The CDR3 is 17 amino acids. Germline V gene sequence: CDR1 LNHDA, CDR2 SQIVND (reference sequence). CDR3 sequence (DNA): TGTGCCAGTAGTCACTTCTCAGGGGGGAGAATGAACACTGAAGCTTTCTTT. It encodes CASSHFSGGRMNTEAFF.